This T cell receptor (beta chain) was obtained from a study of T cell responses to AZD1222 COVID-19 vaccine. The assay was immunoSEQ multiplex PCR, and TCRdb's table has in-frame clones only and misses some. The sample lists fewer than 90,000 clones, about 89% occurring once. Deletions cut 2 bases from V and 5 bases from J, with 10 bases between. The CDR3 covers 13 residues. Per germline, CDR1 SGHKS and CDR2 YYEKEE (reference sequence). This chain uses TRBV5-5 with TRBJ1-2; a weak D match, TRBD1 (6 bases). The input for sequencing was peripheral blood, taken 28 days after the second AZD1222 dose. This clonotype was sampled from an adult who received the AZD1222 COVID-19 vaccine. The CDR3 loop reads CASSLLQGYGYTF. CDR3 nucleotide sequence: TGTGCCAGCAGCTTACTACAGGGATATGGCTACACCTTC.